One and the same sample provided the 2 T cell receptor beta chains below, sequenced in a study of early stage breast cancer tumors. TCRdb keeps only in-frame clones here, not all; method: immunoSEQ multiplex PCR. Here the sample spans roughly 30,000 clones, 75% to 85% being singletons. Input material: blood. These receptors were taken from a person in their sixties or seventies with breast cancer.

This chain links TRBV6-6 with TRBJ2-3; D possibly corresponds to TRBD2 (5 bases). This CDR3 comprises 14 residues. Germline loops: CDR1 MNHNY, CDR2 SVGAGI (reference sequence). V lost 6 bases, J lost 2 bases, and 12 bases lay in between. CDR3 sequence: CASRREGLTDTQYF. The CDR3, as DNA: TGTGCCAGCAGGAGAGAAGGACTCACAGATACGCAGTATTTT.

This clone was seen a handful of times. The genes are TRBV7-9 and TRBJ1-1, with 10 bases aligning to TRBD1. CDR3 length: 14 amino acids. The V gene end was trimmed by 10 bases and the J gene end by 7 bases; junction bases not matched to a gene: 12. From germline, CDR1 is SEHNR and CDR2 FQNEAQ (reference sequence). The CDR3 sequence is CATKTGGEKVEAFF. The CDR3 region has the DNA TGTGCCACCAAGACAGGGGGCGAGAAGGTTGAAGCTTTCTTT.